These T cell receptor beta chains were read from a single sample in a study of siplizumab effects on memory and regulatory T cells. Assay: immunoSEQ multiplex PCR; the TCRdb copy retains only in-frame clones and omits some. The data show fewer than 120,000 clones, just under 95% seen once. What was sequenced was CD4+ T cells sorted from blood. These receptors were taken from a human donor in good health. CDR3s include the opening cysteine and the closing phenylalanine or tryptophan. A D gene is named only where the DNA matches it firmly. Clone sizes are given selectively: once, few, many, or a class where the clone is expanded.

V: TRBV7-2; D: NA; J: TRBJ2-5; size: NA; DNA: TGTGCCAGCAGCCAGCGGCGGAGCCAAAATAATCAAGAGACCCAGTACTTC; CDR3: CASSQRRSQNNQETQYF
V: TRBV30; D: TRBD2; J: TRBJ2-3; size: NA; DNA: TGTGCCTGGACAGGACCTATAAGACAGACGTCGGGGGGTAGAGATACGAGGTCGCAGTATTTT; CDR3: CAWTGPIRQTSGGRDTRSQYF
V: TRBV6-1; D: NA; J: TRBJ2-3; size: NA; DNA: TGTGCCACCAAGGGTGGGGGGACCGCAGATACGCAGTATTTT; CDR3: CATKGGGTADTQYF
V: TRBV5-1; D: NA; J: TRBJ1-1; size: NA; DNA: TGCGCCAGCAGCTCTCACGACAGGATGAACACTGAAGCTTTCTTT; CDR3: CASSSHDRMNTEAFF
V: TRBV10-1; D: TRBD2; J: TRBJ2-7; size: NA; DNA: TGCGCCAGCAGTGACCCCGCTAGCGGGAGTTACGAGCAGTACTTC; CDR3: CASSDPASGSYEQYF
V: TRBV6-1; D: TRBD1; J: TRBJ2-1; size: NA; DNA: TGTGCCAGCAGTGAATGGGACAGGGGTTACAATGAGCAGTTCTTC; CDR3: CASSEWDRGYNEQFF
V: TRBV7-8; D: NA; J: TRBJ2-5; size: NA; DNA: TGTGCCAGCAGCTTAATTAAAAACGAATTCCAAGAGACCCAGTACTTC; CDR3: CASSLIKNEFQETQYF
V: TRBV11-3; D: TRBD1; J: TRBJ1-1; size: NA; DNA: TGTGCCAGCAGCTTAGGGGGGACAGCGAACACTGAAGCTTTCTTT; CDR3: CASSLGGTANTEAFF
V: TRBV5-5; D: TRBD1; J: TRBJ2-7; size: once; DNA: TGTGCCAGCAGCCAGGTCGACAGGGCCTACGAGCAGTACTTC; CDR3: CASSQVDRAYEQYF
V: TRBV5-1; D: NA; J: TRBJ2-3; size: NA; DNA: TGCGCCAGCAGCTTGACGGTCGGGCAGGGCGCAGATACGCAGTATTTT; CDR3: CASSLTVGQGADTQYF
V: TRBV21-1; D: NA; J: TRBJ2-2; size: NA; DNA: TGTGCCAGCAGCAAAGAAGGGGTCACCGGGGAGCTGTTTTTT; CDR3: CASSKEGVTGELFF
V: TRBV5-6; D: NA; J: TRBJ1-2; size: NA; DNA: TGTGCCAGCAGCTTGATAGGGGAGGTCCAGGACGCTAACTATGGCTACACCTTC; CDR3: CASSLIGEVQDANYGYTF
V: TRBV7-2; D: NA; J: TRBJ2-2; size: NA; DNA: TGTGCCAGCAGCTTAGGTACGGAGGCTGCGAACACCGGGGAGCTGTTTTTT; CDR3: CASSLGTEAANTGELFF
V: TRBV19; D: TRBD1; J: TRBJ2-3; size: NA; DNA: TGTGCCAGTAGTAGCCGGGACAGGGGAACAGATACGCAGTATTTT; CDR3: CASSSRDRGTDTQYF
V: TRBV21-1; D: NA; J: TRBJ2-3; size: NA; DNA: TGTGCCAGCAGCAAAGTTAAGGGCAGCACAGATACGCAGTATTTT; CDR3: CASSKVKGSTDTQYF
V: TRBV12-5; D: NA; J: TRBJ1-3; size: NA; DNA: TGTGCTAGTGGTTTGGGGCTTGAGGGCAGTTTCTCTGGAAACACCATATATTTT; CDR3: CASGLGLEGSFSGNTIYF
V: TRBV5-1; D: TRBD1; J: TRBJ1-1; size: NA; DNA: TGCGCCAGCAGCACTACCGGGACAGCAAACACTGAAGCTTTCTTT; CDR3: CASSTTGTANTEAFF
V: TRBV19; D: NA; J: TRBJ2-5; size: NA; DNA: TGTGCCAGTAGTATACTAGTTGGGGAGACCCAGTACTTC; CDR3: CASSILVGETQYF
V: TRBV27; D: NA; J: TRBJ2-1; size: NA; DNA: TGTGCCAGCAGCCTCTACAATGAGCAGTTCTTC; CDR3: CASSLYNEQFF
V: TRBV6-1; D: TRBD1; J: TRBJ1-2; size: once; DNA: TGTGCCAGCAGTGAAGTTTCCGGACAGGGGCGCTATGGCTACACCTTC; CDR3: CASSEVSGQGRYGYTF
V: TRBV19; D: NA; J: TRBJ1-5; size: NA; DNA: TGTGCCAGCAACTTGGACAGCAATCAGCCCCAGCATTTT; CDR3: CASNLDSNQPQHF
V: TRBV18; D: NA; J: TRBJ2-7; size: few; DNA: TGTGCCAGCTCACCAAAGGGCAGACAATACGAGCAGTACTTC; CDR3: CASSPKGRQYEQYF
V: TRBV9; D: NA; J: TRBJ2-3; size: NA; DNA: TGTGCCAGCAGCGCCCCAAGGGTTCAGGGAACGCAGTATTTT; CDR3: CASSAPRVQGTQYF
V: TRBV2; D: NA; J: TRBJ1-2; size: NA; DNA: TGTGCCAGCAGTGCGGGACCCAGTGTTAACTATGGCTACACCTTC; CDR3: CASSAGPSVNYGYTF
V: TRBV5-1; D: NA; J: TRBJ2-1; size: NA; DNA: TGCGCCAGCAGCTTGGCGGCCGGGGGTCTAAACTCCTACAATGAGCAGTTCTTC; CDR3: CASSLAAGGLNSYNEQFF
V: TRBV7-4; D: NA; J: TRBJ2-7; size: NA; DNA: TGTGCCAGCAGCCAACCCCGGGCCACCCTCCTCTACGAGCAGTACTTC; CDR3: CASSQPRATLLYEQYF